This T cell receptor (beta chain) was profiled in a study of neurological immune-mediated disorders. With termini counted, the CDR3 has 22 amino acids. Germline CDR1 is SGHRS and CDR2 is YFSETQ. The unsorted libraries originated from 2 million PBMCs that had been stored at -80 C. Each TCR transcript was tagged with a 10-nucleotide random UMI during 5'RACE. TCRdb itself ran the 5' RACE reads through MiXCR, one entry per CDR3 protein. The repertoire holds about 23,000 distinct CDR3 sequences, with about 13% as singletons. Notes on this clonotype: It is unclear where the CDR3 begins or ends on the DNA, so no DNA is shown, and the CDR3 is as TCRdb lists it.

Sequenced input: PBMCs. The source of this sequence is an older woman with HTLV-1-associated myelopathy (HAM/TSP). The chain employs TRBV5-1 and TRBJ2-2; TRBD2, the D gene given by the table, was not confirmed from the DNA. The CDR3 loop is CASSFYICSAIPTSGNTGELFF.